This T cell receptor (beta chain) comes out of a study of cytomegalovirus exposure and HLA in healthy donors. Whole-study results and caveats: In a later analysis, V- and J-gene trimming of beta chains associated with a DCLRE1C missense variant, replicated independently. Through in vitro validation, a few CMV-associated chains were shown to be specific for CMV antigens. With further analysis later on, most CMV-associated TCR beta chains appeared HLA-restricted.

The germline V gene has CDR1 SQVTM and CDR2 ANQGSEA. J was trimmed by 7 bases and V by 6 bases; bases with no gene match: 16. The CDR3 has 16 amino acids. As regards this clone: Its antigen is not identified.

PCR used 60 Vbeta primers and 13 Jbeta primers. TCRdb keeps only in-frame clones here, not all; method: immunoSEQ multiplex PCR. The profile shows around 69,000 clones, about two thirds of them singletons. The chain joins TRBV29-1 to TRBJ2-1, with 9 bases lining up with TRBD2. This sequence was found in a woman in her forties or fifties in good health and CMV-seropositive. The sample comprised PBMCs. CDR3 in amino acids: CSVFPLAGVSGNEQFF. The CDR3, as DNA: TGCAGCGTATTCCCGTTAGCGGGAGTCTCGGGGAATGAGCAGTTCTTC.